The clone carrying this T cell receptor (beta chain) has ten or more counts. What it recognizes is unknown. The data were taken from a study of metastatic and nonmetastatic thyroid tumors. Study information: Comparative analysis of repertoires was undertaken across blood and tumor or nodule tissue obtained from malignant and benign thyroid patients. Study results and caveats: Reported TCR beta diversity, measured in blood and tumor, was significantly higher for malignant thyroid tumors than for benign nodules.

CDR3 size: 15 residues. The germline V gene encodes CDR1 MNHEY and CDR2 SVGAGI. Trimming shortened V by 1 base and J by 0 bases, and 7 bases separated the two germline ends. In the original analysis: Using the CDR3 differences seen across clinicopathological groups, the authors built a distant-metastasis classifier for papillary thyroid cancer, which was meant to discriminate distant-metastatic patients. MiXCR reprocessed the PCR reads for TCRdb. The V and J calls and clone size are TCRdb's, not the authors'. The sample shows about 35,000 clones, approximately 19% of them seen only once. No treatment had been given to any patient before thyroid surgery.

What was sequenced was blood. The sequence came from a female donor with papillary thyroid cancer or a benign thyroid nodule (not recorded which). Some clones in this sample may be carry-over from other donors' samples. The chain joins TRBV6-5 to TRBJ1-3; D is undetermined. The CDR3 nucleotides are TGTGCCAGCAGTTACTTAGGCGACTCTGGAAACACCATATATTTT. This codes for CASSYLGDSGNTIYF.